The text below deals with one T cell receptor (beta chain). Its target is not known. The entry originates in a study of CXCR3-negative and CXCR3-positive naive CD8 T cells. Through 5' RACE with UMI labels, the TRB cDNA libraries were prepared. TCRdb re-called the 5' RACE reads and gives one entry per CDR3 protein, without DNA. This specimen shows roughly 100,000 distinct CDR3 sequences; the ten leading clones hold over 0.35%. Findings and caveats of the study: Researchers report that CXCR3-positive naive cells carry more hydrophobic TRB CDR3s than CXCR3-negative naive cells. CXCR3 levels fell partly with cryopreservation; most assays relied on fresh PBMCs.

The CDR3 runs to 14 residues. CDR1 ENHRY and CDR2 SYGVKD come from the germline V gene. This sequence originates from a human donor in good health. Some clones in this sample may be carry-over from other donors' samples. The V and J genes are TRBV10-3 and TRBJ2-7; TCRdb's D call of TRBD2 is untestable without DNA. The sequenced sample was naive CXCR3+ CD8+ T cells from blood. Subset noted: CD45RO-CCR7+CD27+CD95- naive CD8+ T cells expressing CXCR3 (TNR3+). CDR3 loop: CAIMSPDRNYEQYF.